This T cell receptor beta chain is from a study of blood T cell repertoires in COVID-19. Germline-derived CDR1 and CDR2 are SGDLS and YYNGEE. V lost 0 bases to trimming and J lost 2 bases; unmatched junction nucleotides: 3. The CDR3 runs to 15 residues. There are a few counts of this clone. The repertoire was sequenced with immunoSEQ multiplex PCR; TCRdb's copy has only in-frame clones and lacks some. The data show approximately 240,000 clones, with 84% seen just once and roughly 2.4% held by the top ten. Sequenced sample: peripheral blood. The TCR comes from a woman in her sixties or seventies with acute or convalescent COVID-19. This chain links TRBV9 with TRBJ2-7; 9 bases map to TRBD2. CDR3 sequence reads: CASSVGGGAPYEQYF. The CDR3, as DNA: TGTGCCAGCAGCGTAGGCGGGGGGGCCCCCTACGAGCAGTACTTC.